This is a list of T cell receptor beta chains from one sample in a study of shared clonotypes between healthy human individuals. Profiling relied on immunoSEQ multiplex PCR, and the TCRdb table lists in-frame clones only, not all of them. Of about half a million clones listed, roughly three quarters were seen once; the top ten hold more than 10%. What was sequenced was PBMCs. The receptors were gathered from a middle-aged woman in good health. Some clones in this sample may be carry-over from other donors' samples. CDR3s include the opening cysteine and the closing phenylalanine or tryptophan. D genes are given only for firm matches. For some rows the clone size is stated as once, few or many, or as a class when expanded; others skip it.

.	.	TRBV30	TRBJ2-2	TGTGCCTGGAGTGTCTTGGGGTCCGGGGAGCTGTTTTTT	CAWSVLGSGELFF
.	TRBD2	TRBV5-6	TRBJ2-1	TGTGCCAGCAGCCACGGACTAGCGGGCCTCTCCTACAATGAGCAGTTCTTC	CASSHGLAGLSYNEQFF
once	.	TRBV4-3	TRBJ2-5	TGCGCCAGCAGCCAAGATCAAGGGTCCCAAGAGACCCAGTACTTC	CASSQDQGSQETQYF
.	TRBD2	TRBV30	TRBJ2-1	TGTGCCTGGAGTGTAGGGACTAGCGGGAACAATGAGCAGTTCTTC	CAWSVGTSGNNEQFF
.	.	TRBV11-2	TRBJ1-2	TGTGCCAGCAGCTTCGTGGAGGGCCGTGGCTACACCTTC	CASSFVEGRGYTF
.	TRBD1	TRBV11-2	TRBJ2-4	TGTGCCAGCAGCTTAGTTTGGACAGGGAAAAATATTCAGTACTTC	CASSLVWTGKNIQYF
.	TRBD2	TRBV2	TRBJ2-5	TGTGCCAGCAGTGAAGAGGGCGGGAGGGGGTCAGAGACCCAGTACTTC	CASSEEGGRGSETQYF
.	.	TRBV10-3	TRBJ1-4	TGTGCCATCAGTGATAGGGGTAATCAGGAAAAACTGTTTTTT	CAISDRGNQEKLFF
.	.	TRBV5-1	TRBJ2-2	TGCGCCAGCAGCTTGGAAGCGGTCACCGGGGAGCTGTTTTTT	CASSLEAVTGELFF
.	.	TRBV5-1	TRBJ1-1	TGCGCCAGCAGCATGGGTACGGAGACTGAAGCTTTCTTT	CASSMGTETEAFF
.	.	TRBV20-1	TRBJ1-2	TGCAGTTTCAGGGATCCTCCTGGCTACACCTTC	CSFRDPPGYTF
.	.	TRBV5-1	TRBJ1-1	TGCGCCAGCAGCTCACAGGGCTACACTGAAGCTTTCTTT	CASSSQGYTEAFF
few	.	TRBV30	TRBJ2-2	TGTGCCTGGAGTGCGTTCCAGGTGTACACCGGGGAGCTGTTTTTT	CAWSAFQVYTGELFF
.	.	TRBV28	TRBJ1-2	TGTGCCAGCAGTTTTCGGCCGGACTATGGCTACACCTTC	CASSFRPDYGYTF
.	.	TRBV19	TRBJ1-5	TGTGCCAGTAGTATCCAGGGTCGGCAGCCCCAGCATTTT	CASSIQGRQPQHF
.	.	TRBV18	TRBJ1-2	TGTGCCAGCTCACCTGACCGGAGGGGTGCTTATGGCTACACCTTC	CASSPDRRGAYGYTF
.	.	TRBV29-1	TRBJ2-3	TGCAGCGTTGGCCGAGCGGCTAGCACAGATACGCAGTATTTT	CSVGRAASTDTQYF
.	TRBD1	TRBV29-1	TRBJ1-1	TGCAGCGCCACAGGGGGGGACTCCTGGATCACTGAAGCTTTCTTT	CSATGGDSWITEAFF
.	.	TRBV7-9	TRBJ1-3	TGTGCCAGCAGCAGTACCCCGGAACTGGGCAACACCATATATTTT	CASSSTPELGNTIYF
few	TRBD1	TRBV28	TRBJ2-7	TGTGCCAGCAGTGCGCCCGGGACAGGGCCCTACGAGCAGTACTTC	CASSAPGTGPYEQYF
.	.	TRBV15	TRBJ1-4	TGTGCCACCAGCAGAGAGGGCAGCCTTAATGAAAAACTGTTTTTT	CATSREGSLNEKLFF
once	.	TRBV30	TRBJ1-4	TGTGCCTGGAGCAGGAAAAAGAACGAGGAAAAACTGTTTTTT	CAWSRKKNEEKLFF
.	TRBD2	TRBV30	TRBJ2-1	TGTGCCTGGATGTTTATGGCGGGAGGGCGTACTACCTACAATGAGCAGTTCTTC	CAWMFMAGGRTTYNEQFF
.	TRBD1	TRBV7-9	TRBJ2-1	TGTGCCAGCAGCTCGCAGGGGGTCTCCTACAATGAGCAGTTCTTC	CASSSQGVSYNEQFF
.	TRBD2	TRBV10-2	TRBJ2-7	TGCGCCAGCAGTGAACCTAGCGGGGGTCCCTACGAGCAGTACTTC	CASSEPSGGPYEQYF
.	TRBD2	TRBV27	TRBJ2-7	TGTGCCAGCAACCTTAACTCGGGGCTAGCGGGAGTATCCGAGCAGTACTTC	CASNLNSGLAGVSEQYF
.	TRBD1	TRBV6-6	TRBJ2-2	TGTGCCAGCAGTCCCCGGGACAGCCAAGCAGTCGGGGAGCTGTTTTTT	CASSPRDSQAVGELFF
.	.	TRBV5-5	TRBJ1-2	TGTGCCAGCAGCGCTCAGGGTAACTATGGCTACACCTTC	CASSAQGNYGYTF
.	TRBD1	TRBV6-1	TRBJ2-5	TGTGCCAGCAGTGGCCACAGGGGAATGGAGACCCAGTACTTC	CASSGHRGMETQYF
once	.	TRBV30	TRBJ2-7	TGTGCCTGGAGCCTGGGTCTTGGTGGGCTCGAGCAGTACTTC	CAWSLGLGGLEQYF
.	.	TRBV10-3	TRBJ1-1	TGTGCCATCAGTCTGAGTTTTGCAGATAGCACTGAAGCTTTCTTT	CAISLSFADSTEAFF
few	TRBD1	TRBV11-3	TRBJ2-1	TGTGCCAGCAGCGCCCGACAGGGTCGGCTCAATGAGCAGTTCTTC	CASSARQGRLNEQFF
.	.	TRBV29-1	TRBJ2-7	TGCAGCGTTGTTTGGGGGCGGGGCGAGCAGTACTTC	CSVVWGRGEQYF
.	.	TRBV5-1	TRBJ2-1	TGCGCCAGCAGCTCTTCGACTAGTCTGGCTGAGCAGTTCTTC	CASSSSTSLAEQFF
.	.	TRBV7-7	TRBJ2-2	TGTGCCAGCAGCTTAGGGACTTCCACCGGGGAGCTGTTTTTT	CASSLGTSTGELFF
few	.	TRBV7-8	TRBJ2-7	TGTGCCAGCAGCCCGACAGACTACGAGCAGTACTTC	CASSPTDYEQYF
.	TRBD1	TRBV5-6	TRBJ1-5	TGTGCCAGCAGCTTATCGGGACAGGGCGGCAATCAGCCCCAGCATTTT	CASSLSGQGGNQPQHF
.	.	TRBV7-3	TRBJ2-3	TGTGCCAGCAGCCGGATCGGGGGGCCCAAGAACACAGATACGCAGTATTTT	CASSRIGGPKNTDTQYF
.	.	TRBV29-1	TRBJ2-4	TGCAGCGTAATACAGGGGGGGCAAAACATTCAGTACTTC	CSVIQGGQNIQYF
.	.	TRBV27	TRBJ1-5	TGTGCCAGCAAACCACAGGGTTATCAGCCCCAGCATTTT	CASKPQGYQPQHF
once	.	TRBV14	TRBJ2-7	TGTGCCAGCAGCCACGGGACGGGAGCCTACGAGCAGTACTTC	CASSHGTGAYEQYF
.	.	TRBV15	TRBJ1-5	TGTGCCACCAGCAGAGATGCCAGGTCCAATCAGCCCCAGCATTTT	CATSRDARSNQPQHF
.	TRBD2	TRBV29-1	TRBJ2-1	TGCAGCGTGAGGGAAGGGCGGGAGGGCCCCAGGTGGAATGAGCAGTTCTTC	CSVREGREGPRWNEQFF
once	.	TRBV6-5	TRBJ1-1	TGTGCCAGCAGCCCTTTGGGACACCCCGAAGCTTTCTTT	CASSPLGHPEAFF
many	.	TRBV25-1	TRBJ1-1	TGTGCCAGCAGTGAGGGACGGCGGGACACTGAAGCTTTCTTT	CASSEGRRDTEAFF
.	.	TRBV5-6	TRBJ2-5	TGTGCCAGCAGCTTGGACTATCAGGAGACCCAGTACTTC	CASSLDYQETQYF
.	.	TRBV6-1	TRBJ2-7	TGTGCCAGCAGTCCCAGGGCCTCCTACGAGCAGTACTTC	CASSPRASYEQYF
.	TRBD2	TRBV15	TRBJ2-2	TGTGCCACCAGCAGGGTTGGACTAGCGGGAGCGATCGGGGAGCTGTTTTTT	CATSRVGLAGAIGELFF
.	.	TRBV7-6	TRBJ1-4	TGTGCCAGCAGCTTGGACTGGGGGAACGAAAAACTGTTTTTT	CASSLDWGNEKLFF
.	.	TRBV2	TRBJ2-5	TGTGCCAGCAGGCCCGAGGAGACCCAGTACTTC	CASRPEETQYF
once	TRBD1	TRBV18	TRBJ2-1	TGTGCCAGCTCAAGACAGGGGGCGGCGGGAAATGAGCAGTTCTTC	CASSRQGAAGNEQFF
.	.	TRBV6-1	TRBJ1-5	TGTGCCAGCAGTGAAGCCCCGCTATCGCCCCAGCATTTT	CASSEAPLSPQHF
.	TRBD2	TRBV5-1	TRBJ2-1	TGCGCCAGCAGCTTGGTTAGCGGGGTCACCAATGAGCAGTTCTTC	CASSLVSGVTNEQFF
.	TRBD1	TRBV5-4	TRBJ1-2	TGTGCCAGCAGCTTCAGACTAACCGGGACAGGCATCTATGGCTACACCTTC	CASSFRLTGTGIYGYTF
.	TRBD1	TRBV18	TRBJ2-7	TGTGCCAGCTCACCGCCGGGACAGGACCCCTACGAGCAGTACTTC	CASSPPGQDPYEQYF
.	.	TRBV2	TRBJ2-5	TGTGCCAGCAGTGAGGTGCCACAAGAGACCCAGTACTTC	CASSEVPQETQYF
few	.	TRBV28	TRBJ1-1	TGTGCCAGTCATCAGCCGAACACTGAAGCTTTCTTT	CASHQPNTEAFF
.	TRBD1	TRBV2	TRBJ2-3	TGTGCCAGCAGTCCCGACAGGGGGCAGGGCACAGATACGCAGTATTTT	CASSPDRGQGTDTQYF
.	.	TRBV9	TRBJ2-3	TGTGCCAGCAGCGTAGGCAGTAGGGCCACAGATACGCAGTATTTT	CASSVGSRATDTQYF